The 17 T cell receptor beta chains below come from one sample, sequenced in a study of a mutant IDH1 vaccine in newly diagnosed glioma. Sequencing used immunoSEQ multiplex PCR; TCRdb keeps in-frame clones, though not all of them. Of some 95,000 clones in the sample, around four fifths are singletons; the top ten hold roughly 7%. Time point defined: baseline, week 1 (first vaccination visit). This sample's treatment: pre-vaccination baseline after standard-of-care therapy. The sequenced sample was PBMCs, obtained from a glioma patient treated with radiotherapy, temozolomide or both. The receptors here all came from a middle-aged man with glioma.

V is TRBV19 and J is TRBJ2-6; 7 bases agree with TRBD1. Germline assignment: CDR1 LNHDA and CDR2 SQIVND (reference sequence). CDR3 length equals 18 residues. Trimming cost V 7 bases and J 0 bases; bases outside gene matches: 12. The CDR3 nucleotides are TGTGCCAGTAACGGTCGGAAGGGGGCAGGCTCTGGGGCCAACGTCCTGACTTTC. It translates to CASNGRKGAGSGANVLTF.

This rearrangement joins TRBV27 to TRBJ1-3; D ambiguous. The CDR3 is made up of 14 amino acids. V lost 6 bases, J lost 2 bases, and 11 bases lay in between. The V gene's germline CDR1 is MNHEY and CDR2 SMNVEV (reference sequence). The CDR3 is CASSPTQPGNTIYF. CDR3 coding DNA: TGTGCCAGCAGCCCTACCCAACCTGGAAACACCATATATTTT.

The chain is built from TRBV19 and TRBJ2-5; possibly TRBD1 for D (6 bases). Germline-derived CDR1 and CDR2 are LNHDA and SQIVND (reference sequence). The V and J ends lost 9 bases and 5 bases respectively, with 16 bases between them. The CDR3 covers 13 residues. This CDR3 reads CASNDRRAETQYF. The CDR3 bases are TGTGCCAGCAACGACAGGCGGGCCGAGACCCAGTACTTC. Full variable domain (missing parts from reference TRBV19 and TRBJ2-5): DGGITQSPKYLFRKEGQNVTLSCEQNLNHDAMYWYRQDPGQGLRLIYYSQIVNDFQKGDIAEGYSVSREKKESFPLTVTSAQKNPTAFYLCASNDRRAETQYFGPGTRLLVL.

The rearrangement uses TRBV18 and TRBJ2-3; TRBD2 aligns across 11 bases. The ends lost 2 bases at V and 0 bases at J; junction bases unmatched: 7. CDR3 size: 18 residues. The germline V gene encodes CDR1 KGHSH and CDR2 LQKENI. CDR3 loop: CASSPVPTSGMSTDTQYF. In DNA, the CDR3 is TGTGCCAGCTCACCAGTCCCGACTAGCGGGATGAGCACAGATACGCAGTATTTT.

This chain links TRBV14 with TRBJ2-5; 12 bases are a match to TRBD2. V was pared by 4 bases and J by 4 bases, with 4 bases of the junction left unmatched. The CDR3 totals 15 residues. Germline-derived CDR1 and CDR2 are SGHDN and FVKESK. This CDR3 is CASSPSGRARETQYF. As DNA, the CDR3 is TGTGCCAGCAGCCCTAGCGGGAGGGCCCGAGAGACCCAGTACTTC.

The gene calls are TRBV29-1 and TRBJ2-3; D might be TRBD2 (6 bases). Deletions cut 7 bases from V and 0 bases from J, with 17 bases between. This CDR3 contains 15 residues. Germline CDR1 is SQVTM and CDR2 is ANQGSEA. The CDR3 sequence: CSAPPTGSSTDTQYF. The CDR3, as DNA: TGCAGCGCCCCACCCACCGGGAGCAGCACAGATACGCAGTATTTT.

This rearrangement joins TRBV7-2 to TRBJ1-5; possibly TRBD1 for D (6 bases). The CDR3 has 15 residues. Trimming took 0 bases from V and 7 from J, leaving 13 bases between them. Germline V gives CDR1 SGHTA, CDR2 FQGNSA. The CDR3 DNA reads TGTGCCAGCAGCTTAGCGTGGGGGGCAGAGCAGCCCCAGCATTTT. Translation: CASSLAWGAEQPQHF. Variable domain in full (rest from reference TRBV7-2 and TRBJ1-5): GAGVSQSPSNKVTEKGKDVELRCDPISGHTALYWYRQSLGQGLEFLIYFQGNSAPDKSGLPSDRFSAERTGGSVSTLTIQRTQQEDSAVYLCASSLAWGAEQPQHFGDGTRLSIL.

The chain carries TRBV5-6 and TRBJ2-3, with D perhaps TRBD2 (6 bases). The length of the CDR3 is 15 residues. Germline-derived CDR1 and CDR2 are SGHDT and YYEEEE. V was cut by 4 bases and J by 3 bases, with 15 bases left in between. CDR3 region: CASSTGMGGTDTQYF. The CDR3 DNA is TGTGCCAGCAGCACGGGGATGGGGGGAACAGATACGCAGTATTTT.

This clone was found a few times. This chain joins TRBV4-3 and TRBJ1-2; the match to TRBD1 covers 9 bases. The trim removed 2 bases at V and 3 bases at J, leaving 7 bases unmatched. This CDR3 spans 16 amino acids. From germline, CDR1 is LGHNA and CDR2 YSLEER. CDR3 region: CASSQTMDRGYYGYTF. The CDR3 DNA reads TGCGCCAGCAGCCAAACCATGGACAGGGGATACTATGGCTACACCTTC.

CDR3 sequence: CASSTLAGGRGETQYF. The CDR3 DNA follows: TGTGCCAGCAGCACTTTAGCGGGGGGGCGCGGAGAGACCCAGTACTTC. V gene TRBV9 combines with J gene TRBJ2-5; 11 nucleotides line up with TRBD2. The CDR3 runs to 16 residues. J gave up 4 bases and V 4 bases, and 9 bases lay outside the gene matches. Germline CDR1 SGDLS, CDR2 YYNGEE.

The chain carries TRBV18 and TRBJ1-5; no firm D call. The CDR3 is made up of 15 amino acids. Germline values: CDR1 KGHSH, CDR2 LQKENI. The V gene lost 2 bases and the J gene lost 5 bases, with 13 bases spanning the gap. The CDR3 DNA reads as TGTGCCAGCTCACCAGGGCAGTTAGGCTATCAGCCCCAGCATTTT. Translated: CASSPGQLGYQPQHF.

The V and J genes are TRBV6-5 and TRBJ2-3; the match to TRBD1 covers 8 bases. Losses at the gene ends were 6 bases for V and 11 bases for J; bases not matched to a gene: 4. The CDR3 runs 11 residues. Germline values: CDR1 MNHEY, CDR2 SVGAGI. CDR3 nucleotide sequence: TGTGCCAGCAGGCGACAGGGGAGGCAGTATTTT. Encoded protein: CASRRQGRQYF.

V and J are TRBV10-3 and TRBJ2-7; 7 bases align to TRBD1. The trim removed 1 base at V and 2 bases at J, leaving 5 bases unmatched. This CDR3 has 15 amino acids. Germline CDR1 is ENHRY and CDR2 is SYGVKD. The CDR3 loop is CAISELTGNPYEQYF. Here the CDR3 DNA reads TGTGCCATCAGTGAGTTGACAGGGAACCCCTACGAGCAGTACTTC.

The chain employs TRBV5-1 and TRBJ1-2; D ambiguous. This CDR3 region has 14 residues. The germline V gene encodes CDR1 SGHRS and CDR2 YFSETQ. Trimming took off 5 bases at V and 5 bases at J, with 16 bases between the two ends. CDR3: CASSSKEGLYGYTF. In DNA form, the CDR3 reads TGCGCCAGCAGTAGTAAGGAAGGGCTTTATGGCTACACCTTC. The variable domain in full, with the rest retrieved from reference TRBV5-1 and TRBJ1-2, is KAGVTQTPRYLIKTRGQQVTLSCSPISGHRSVSWYQQTPGQGLQFLFEYFSETQRNKGNFPGRFSGRQFSNSRSEMNVSTLELGDSALYLCASSSKEGLYGYTFGSGTRLTVV.

The genes are TRBV11-2 and TRBJ2-2; TRBD1 or TRBD2 may be the D gene (5 bases each). Trimming cost V 4 bases and J 7 bases, with 13 bases left between them. In germline, CDR1 is SGHAT, CDR2 FQNNGV. This CDR3 comprises 14 residues. CDR3 protein: CASSSTGPYGELFF. The DNA of the CDR3 is TGTGCCAGCAGCTCGACGGGACCTTACGGGGAGCTGTTTTTT.

V is TRBV10-3 and J is TRBJ1-5; the D gene is possibly TRBD1 (5 bases). There are 14 residues in the CDR3. Germline V gene lookup returns CDR1 ENHRY and CDR2 SYGVKD. Trimming removed 6 bases from V and 7 bases from J, with 16 bases in between. CDR3 protein: CAISSGRVGQPQHF. The CDR3 DNA reads as TGTGCCATCAGCTCAGGGAGAGTTGGGCAGCCCCAGCATTTT.

The rearrangement joins TRBV6-5 to TRBJ2-3; D gene unclear. From germline, CDR1 is MNHEY and CDR2 SVGAGI. Trimming took off 8 bases at V and 2 bases at J, with 8 bases between the two ends. The CDR3 is made up of 12 amino acids. CDR3 sequence: CASGSYTDTQYF. The DNA for the CDR3 is TGTGCCAGCGGCTCCTACACAGATACGCAGTATTTT.